This T cell receptor beta chain derives from a study of a mutant IDH1 vaccine in newly diagnosed glioma. In the study overall: The treated group averaged approximately 38 years old and was roughly 60% male, 37.5% female.

Of note for this clone: Its cognate antigen is unknown.

Sample time point: week 11, during vaccination. One vaccine dose held 300 ug of mutant IDH1 20-mer peptide and came with topical imiquimod. The CDR3 has 15 amino acids. CDR1 is SGHRS and CDR2 is YFSETQ in the germline V gene. The trim removed 1 base at V and 4 bases at J, leaving 5 bases unmatched. Produced via immunoSEQ multiplex PCR; TCRdb's table is partial and in-frame only. Here the sample spans some 120,000 clones, just under 80% being singletons. This TCR was sampled from a man in his forties with glioma. The sequences come from PBMCs, collected from a glioma patient whose treatment included an IDH1 peptide vaccine. The J gene is TRBJ2-5, the V gene TRBV5-1; TRBD2 matches 9 bases. CDR3 DNA: TGCGCCAGCAGCTTGCGTCTAGCGGGGAGAGAGACCCAGTACTTC. Translated, it gives CASSLRLAGRETQYF.